The entry that follows covers one T cell receptor (beta chain) sequence. Antigen unknown. Deletions cut 7 bases from V and 7 bases from J, with 19 bases between. CDR3 length: 14 residues. Each CDR3 protein gets one entry after TCRdb re-called the multiplex PCR reads with MiXCR. The sample lists over 150,000 distinct CDR3 sequences; 30% to 40% were seen once. The data were taken from a study of breast tumors, draining lymph nodes, adjacent tissues. The lymph nodes were axillary draining lymph nodes from breast cancer patients. Study-level results: Tumor repertoires ranked between lymph nodes and nontumor tissue in diversity, with V and J gene preferences. Tumor and nontumor repertoires were significantly more similar in luminal-like than in basal-like breast cancer.

The origin of this receptor is a female donor with breast cancer. Some clones in this sample may be carry-over from other donors' samples. The chain has TRBV12-3 or TRBV12-4 and TRBJ2-5; D perhaps matches TRBD2 (6 bases). The material sequenced was axillary lymph node tissue. The CDR3 DNA reads TGTGCCAGCATAACCCTAGGGGCCGGGGGGACCCAGTACTTC. Translated: CASITLGAGGTQYF.